The source of this T cell receptor (beta chain) is a study of neurological immune-mediated disorders. Findings of the study overall: HTLV-1-associated myelopathy had the most TCR clonal expansion, while multiple sclerosis had the least, a level that fell below healthy controls.

Stated time point: technical triplicate 2. Unsorted libraries were derived from 2 million PBMCs stored at -80 C. In this sample, this clonotype turned up many times. The antigen remains unidentified. One entry per CDR3 protein, called by TCRdb with MiXCR from the 5' RACE reads. The table includes more than 55,000 distinct CDR3 sequences, less than 25% detected once. Germline values: CDR1 SQVTM, CDR2 ANQGSEA. The V gene lost 2 bases and the J gene lost 12 bases, with 17 bases spanning the gap. The CDR3 extends over 13 amino acids. The sample consisted of PBMCs. This sequence originates from a man aged 60-69 years with HTLV-1-associated myelopathy (HAM/TSP). This rearrangement joins TRBV29-1 to TRBJ2-1; TRBD1 or TRBD2 may be the D gene (6 bases each). The CDR3 DNA reads as TGCAGCGTTGAAAGGGGGACTCGCTCGGGGCAGTTCTTC. This translates into CSVERGTRSGQFF.